The following is a T cell receptor (beta chain) sequence with its context. What it recognizes is unknown. In germline, CDR1 is MNHEY, CDR2 SMNVEV (reference sequence). CDR3 length equals 15 residues. The ends were cut back, 2 bases at V and 6 bases at J, with 13 bases in the middle. Sequencing of TCR beta drew on CD8+ and CD4+ T cells from blood. Included as multiple sclerosis controls were treatment-naive patients who had stable or active relapsing-remitting disease. This entry belongs to a study of CD8 T cells in Susac syndrome. Study conclusions and caveats: The authors acknowledged that their TCR sequencing and HLA analysis involved a relatively small number of individuals.

An input of about 0.5 to 1 ug of RNA was subjected to reverse transcription using random hexamers. With immunoSEQ multiplex PCR, TCR beta CDR3 was amplified across 54 Vbeta and 13 Jbeta. TCRdb re-derived calls from the immunoSEQ multiplex PCR reads in MiXCR, one entry per CDR3 protein. The data hold about 290,000 distinct CDR3 sequences, with around 85% observed a single time. This clonotype was obtained from a human donor with multiple sclerosis. Sequences were obtained from CD8+ T cells from PBMCs. This chain joins TRBV27 and TRBJ2-2; no firm D call. CDR3 in DNA: TGTGCCAGCAGTTTACATCTCCGGGTTCCCGGGGAGCTGTTTTTT. As protein: CASSLHLRVPGELFF.